This TCR beta chain was profiled in a study of CD8+ T cells in alopecia areata. Across the study: Tofacitinib was taken orally by treated patients, and the dose was 5 to 10 mg twice daily. Study outcomes and limitations: Scalp sample sequencing also detects resident alphabeta T cells of normal skin.

The germline gives CDR1 MNHEY, CDR2 SVGAGI. The V gene lost 4 bases and the J gene lost 0 bases, with 10 bases spanning the gap. This CDR3 has 15 residues. The sample's treatment: oral pan-JAK inhibitor, 5-10 mg twice daily. Notes on this clone: The target antigen is unknown.

cDNA prepared by RNA extraction and subsequent reverse transcription served as the template for sequencing. Data came from immunoSEQ multiplex PCR; TCRdb stores just in-frame clones and leaves some out. The sample includes 150,000 to 200,000 clones, 51% of them seen just once. The clonotype comes from a human donor with alopecia areata. The material sequenced was CD8+ T cells sorted from blood, taken around week 54, from a patient treated with tofacitinib. The genes are TRBV6-5 and TRBJ1-5, with D hard to call. The CDR3: CASSSTIDSNQPQHF. CDR3 nucleotide sequence: TGTGCCAGCAGTTCGACAATCGATAGCAATCAGCCCCAGCATTTT.